This passage covers 24 T cell receptor beta chains from one sample sequenced in a study of cytomegalovirus exposure and HLA in healthy donors. The study ran its PCR with 60 Vbeta and 13 Jbeta primers. TCRdb's table, derived via immunoSEQ multiplex PCR, lists solely in-frame clones and lacks some. The sample has about 120,000 clones, more than 75% seen once. Sequences were obtained from PBMCs. The origin of the receptors is a middle-aged man in good health and CMV-seronegative.

The chain combines TRBV25-1 with TRBJ2-3; 8 bases agree with TRBD2. CDR3 length: 17 residues. CDR1 and CDR2 from the germline V gene are MGHDK and SYGVNS. J gave up 5 bases and V 1 base, and 11 bases lay outside the gene matches. The CDR3 protein is CASSEFRGLASEDTQYF. The CDR3 DNA sequence: TGTGCCAGCAGTGAATTTAGAGGACTAGCTTCAGAAGATACGCAGTATTTT.

The CDR3 bases are TGCAGCGCCTCGACTGGGACCCAGTACTTC. Protein: CSASTGTQYF. The chain recombines TRBV29-1 with TRBJ2-5; D is undetermined. V dropped 7 bases and J dropped 7 bases, with 10 bases sitting between them. CDR1 and CDR2 (germline): SQVTM, ANQGSEA. The CDR3 spans 10 residues. The variable domain in full, with the rest retrieved from reference TRBV29-1 and TRBJ2-5, is SAVISQKPSRDICQRGTSLTIQCQVDSQVTMMFWYRQQPGQSLTLIATANQGSEATYESGFVIDKFPISRPNLTFSTLTVSNMSPEDSSIYLCSASTGTQYFGPGTRLLVL.

Of note for this clone: Distinct nucleotide sequences in the sample also encode this CDR3. The chain combines TRBV28 with TRBJ1-5; 7 bases are shared with TRBD1. Per germline, CDR1 MDHEN and CDR2 SYDVKM. V was clipped by 5 bases and J by 6 bases; unmatched bases: 1. There are 12 residues in the CDR3. In nucleotides, the CDR3 is TGTGCCAGCAGTCAGGGGGGTCAGCCCCAGCATTTT. The encoded protein is CASSQGGQPQHF.

As concerns this clone: An end of the junction differs from the germline gene, which may be a read error. The chain combines TRBV2 with TRBJ1-6; D is unclear. The CDR3 has 10 amino acids. Germline-derived CDR1 and CDR2 are SNHLY and FYNNEI. This chain's CDR3 is CASSGSDLRF. CDR3 nucleotides: TGTGCCAGCAGTGGAAGCGACCTGCGCTTT. The variable domain in full, completed from reference TRBV2 and TRBJ1-6, reads EPEVTQTPSHQVTQMGQEVILRCVPISNHLYFYWYRQILGQKVEFLVSFYNNEISEKSEIFDDQFSVERPDGSNFTLKIRSTKLEDSAMYFCASSGSDLRFGNGTRLTVT.

V gene TRBV5-1 combines with J gene TRBJ1-5; 11 bases are shared with TRBD1. Germline V gene data show CDR1 as SGHRS and CDR2 as YFSETQ. The CDR3 extends over 16 amino acids. The trim removed 5 bases at V and 2 bases at J, leaving 6 bases unmatched. The CDR3 DNA follows: TGCGCCAGCAGTACCGGGACAGGGGGTGGCAATCAGCCCCAGCATTTT. Amino acids: CASSTGTGGGNQPQHF.

The gene calls are TRBV25-1 and TRBJ1-1, with D perhaps TRBD1 (5 bases). Trimming left V 9 bases short and J 3 bases short, with 14 bases between. The CDR3 is 13 residues long. Germline-derived CDR1 and CDR2 are MGHDK and SYGVNS. CDR3 sequence reads: CASAQGRHTEAFF. The DNA for the CDR3 is TGTGCCAGTGCCCAGGGAAGGCACACTGAAGCTTTCTTT.

The rearrangement links TRBV7-3 to TRBJ1-1; 8 positions match TRBD1. CDR3 length: 13 amino acids. The trim removed 5 bases at V and 8 bases at J, leaving 7 bases unmatched. Germline CDR1 and CDR2: SGHTA and FQGTGA. CDR3 in amino acids: CASSPRGQAEAFF. CDR3 nucleotide sequence: TGTGCCAGCAGCCCCAGGGGGCAGGCCGAAGCTTTCTTT.

There are a few counts of this clone. The rearrangement uses TRBV4-3 and TRBJ2-2; no firm D call. V was cut by 5 bases and J by 8 bases, with 9 bases left in between. Germline V gives CDR1 LGHNA, CDR2 YSLEER. The CDR3 extends over 12 amino acids. The CDR3 loop reads CASSSLYGELFF. In DNA form, the CDR3 reads TGCGCCAGCAGCTCTCTATATGGGGAGCTGTTTTTT.

This chain links TRBV7-2 with TRBJ2-1; D gene unclear. The CDR3 length is 16 residues. CDR1 and CDR2 (germline): SGHTA, FQGNSA. V was trimmed by 5 bases and J by 7 bases, leaving 21 bases between them. Written as DNA, the CDR3 is TGTGCCAGCAGCCCAACGTCGACATTGTCGAAGAATGAGCAGTTCTTC. Protein sequence: CASSPTSTLSKNEQFF.

The CDR3 nucleotides read TGTGCCAGCTCCTCGACAGCTGTTAGGGAAGCTTTCTTT. As protein: CASSSTAVREAFF. V gene TRBV18 combines with J gene TRBJ1-1; a weak D match, TRBD1 (5 bases). Per the germline V gene, CDR1 is KGHSH and CDR2 is LQKENI. The CDR3 length is 13 residues. Trimming shortened V by 6 bases and J by 8 bases, and 16 bases separated the two germline ends.

DNA of the CDR3: TGTGCCAGCAGTGAGGGGGGAAAAAGGTACGAGCAGTACTTC. This translates into CASSEGGKRYEQYF. The chain has TRBV6-1 and TRBJ2-7; possibly TRBD2 for D (6 bases). Germline V CDR1 and CDR2: MNHNS, SASEGT. V was trimmed by 3 bases and J by 4 bases, leaving 13 bases between them. The CDR3 covers 14 residues.

Turning to this clone: Other nucleotide sequences in the sample specify the same CDR3. V is TRBV6-1 and J is TRBJ1-2; 8 nucleotides match TRBD1. CDR3 length: 13 residues. V shed 3 bases, J shed 5 bases, and the junction held 2 bases outside the gene matches. Germline V gene sequence: CDR1 MNHNS, CDR2 SASEGT. DNA for the CDR3: TGTGCCAGCAGTGAGACAGGGGATTATGGCTACACCTTC. It translates to CASSETGDYGYTF.

This clone came up once. This chain connects TRBV11-1 to TRBJ2-7; 7 nucleotides align to TRBD1. Trimming cost V 4 bases and J 2 bases; bases outside gene matches: 5. Germline V gene lookup returns CDR1 SGHAT and CDR2 FQDESV (reference sequence). This CDR3 region has 14 residues. The CDR3 nucleotides read TGTGCCAGCAGCTCGAGACAGGGAACCTACGAGCAGTACTTC. Translated: CASSSRQGTYEQYF.

This clone has just one count. J is TRBJ1-1 and V is TRBV11-2; 8 bases match TRBD1. This CDR3 is 14 amino acids long. The junction had 7 bases not matched to a gene; V was cut back by 0 bases and J by 10 bases. CDR1 SGHAT and CDR2 FQNNGV come from the germline V gene. CDR3 DNA: TGTGCCAGCAGCTTAGATGGACAGGGCGATCGAGCTTTCTTT. Translating it yields CASSLDGQGDRAFF.

The chain links TRBV6-5 to TRBJ2-1, with a weak D call TRBD2 (5 bases). Germline CDR1 MNHEY, CDR2 SVGAGI. The CDR3 has 13 residues. V was cut by 8 bases and J by 2 bases, with 10 bases left in between. The CDR3 here is CASQRAAYNEQFF. Written as DNA, the CDR3 is TGTGCCAGCCAGAGAGCGGCCTACAATGAGCAGTTCTTC.

The CDR3 reads CASSDRQQNTEAFF. In nucleotides, the CDR3 is TGTGCCAGCAGTGACAGACAGCAGAACACTGAAGCTTTCTTT. The chain recombines TRBV2 with TRBJ1-1; D may be TRBD1 (5 bases). This CDR3 contains 14 residues. Trimming cost V 3 bases and J 1 base, with 9 bases left between them. Per germline, CDR1 SNHLY and CDR2 FYNNEI.

V gene TRBV2 combines with J gene TRBJ1-4, with 7 bases identical to TRBD1. Germline V gene sequence: CDR1 SNHLY, CDR2 FYNNEI. This CDR3 spans 14 amino acids. J lost 5 bases, V lost 6 bases, and 6 bases had no gene match. CDR3 in DNA: TGTGCCAGCAGACCCGGGACAGTCAATGAAAAACTGTTTTTT. Its translation is CASRPGTVNEKLFF.

V gene TRBV10-3 combines with J gene TRBJ2-7, with 7 bases identical to TRBD1. With 7 bases clipped from V and 3 bases from J, the junction kept 15 bases outside the gene matches. This CDR3 has 16 amino acids. Germline V gene lookup returns CDR1 ENHRY and CDR2 SYGVKD. The CDR3 region is CAIKGGTGEYNYEQYF. CDR3 nucleotide sequence: TGTGCCATCAAAGGGGGAACAGGGGAATATAACTACGAGCAGTACTTC.

The V gene is TRBV21-1, the J gene TRBJ1-2; TRBD1 is the table's D call and was not checked against the DNA. TRBV21-1 is assigned pseudogene status. The CDR3 is made up of 20 amino acids. This chain's CDR3 is CASIPPPPKTTGPANYGYTF. The CDR3 DNA follows: TGTGCCAGCATTCCTCCCCCACCCAAGACGACAGGTCCAGCCAACTATGGCTACACCTTC.

This clone was recorded once. CDR3 in DNA: TGTGCCAGCAGTTACTCGCCCCCAGGCCACAATGAGCAGTTCTTC. Translating it yields CASSYSPPGHNEQFF. This chain connects TRBV6-5 to TRBJ2-1; D remains ambiguous. With 0 bases removed from V and 5 bases from J, the gap between germline ends came to 11 bases. This CDR3 comprises 15 residues. Per the germline V gene, CDR1 is MNHEY and CDR2 is SVGAGI.

This chain joins TRBV6-6 and TRBJ2-1; 8 nucleotides match TRBD2. Trimming cost V 0 bases and J 4 bases; bases outside gene matches: 5. The CDR3 consists of 16 residues. Germline V gene lookup returns CDR1 MNHNY and CDR2 SVGAGI (reference sequence). The CDR3 loop reads CASSYSQRGPYNEQFF. The CDR3 DNA sequence: TGTGCCAGCAGTTACTCCCAGCGGGGGCCTTACAATGAGCAGTTCTTC.

The genes are TRBV29-1 and TRBJ2-3, with TRBD2 matching 13 bases. The V and J ends lost 6 bases and 2 bases, in that order; junction bases with no gene match: 5. The length of the CDR3 is 15 residues. Per germline, CDR1 SQVTM and CDR2 ANQGSEA. The CDR3: CSVYGTSGDTDTQYF. CDR3 coding DNA: TGCAGCGTCTATGGGACTAGCGGGGACACAGATACGCAGTATTTT.

The chain joins TRBV6-1 to TRBJ1-1, with TRBD1 matching over 7 bases. The trim removed 3 bases at V and 4 bases at J, leaving 5 bases unmatched. This CDR3 has 14 residues. The germline V gene has CDR1 MNHNS and CDR2 SASEGT. The CDR3 here is CASSDVTGSTEAFF. As DNA, the CDR3 is TGTGCCAGCAGTGATGTGACAGGGAGCACTGAAGCTTTCTTT.

The chain links TRBV15 to TRBJ1-5, with a tentative D call TRBD1 (5 bases). CDR1 and CDR2 (germline): LNHNV, YYDKDF (reference sequence). Trimming shortened V by 4 bases and J by 4 bases, and 11 bases separated the two germline ends. The CDR3 runs to 14 residues. The CDR3 loop reads CATSKPRENQPQHF. The CDR3 DNA reads as TGTGCCACCAGCAAGCCCAGGGAAAATCAGCCCCAGCATTTT.